The clone carrying this T cell receptor (beta chain) was counted ten times or more. The data derive from a study of naive and memory T cell subsets. Four PCR rounds used nested alpha and beta constant region primers plus the SP2 primer. MiXCR, run by TCRdb on the 5' RACE reads, gives a single entry per CDR3 protein. The table shows over 50,000 distinct CDR3 sequences, with about 8.3% occurring only once. The library had UMIs added by 3' ligation of an oligonucleotide to TCR cDNA. Input was about 1 to 1,100 ng of DNase-treated total RNA without cell sorting. V was clipped by 0 bases and J by 1 base, with 10 bases between them. This CDR3 has 15 amino acids. Looked up from germline, CDR1 is SGDLS and CDR2 is YYNGEE.

The source of this sequence is a female donor in good health. The chain employs TRBV9 and TRBJ1-1; tentatively, D is TRBD1 (5 bases). CDR3 DNA: TGTGCCAGCAGCGTAGGGGGCTCACCGAACACTGAAGCTTTCTTT. This codes for CASSVGGSPNTEAFF.